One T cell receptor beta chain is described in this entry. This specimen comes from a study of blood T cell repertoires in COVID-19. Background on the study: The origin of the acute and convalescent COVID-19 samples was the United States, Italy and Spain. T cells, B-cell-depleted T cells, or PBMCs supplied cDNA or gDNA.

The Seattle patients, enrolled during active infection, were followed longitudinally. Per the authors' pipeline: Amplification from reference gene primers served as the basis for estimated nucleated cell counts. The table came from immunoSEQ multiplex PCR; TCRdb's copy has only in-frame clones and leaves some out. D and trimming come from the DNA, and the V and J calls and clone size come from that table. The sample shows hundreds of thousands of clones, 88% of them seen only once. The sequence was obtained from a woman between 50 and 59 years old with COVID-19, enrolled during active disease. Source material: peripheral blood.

The CDR3 coding sequence is TGTGCCACCAGTGACCTCACCGGGACAGGGGAGGGAAATGAGCAGTTCTTC. Translation: CATSDLTGTGEGNEQFF. The rearrangement joins TRBV24-1 to TRBJ2-1, with TRBD1 matching 10 bases. The ends lost 4 bases at V and 7 bases at J; junction bases unmatched: 12. From germline, CDR1 is KGHDR and CDR2 SFDVKD. The CDR3 is 17 amino acids.